A selection of T cell receptor beta chains follows, all from one sample in a study of cytomegalovirus exposure and HLA in healthy donors. The method was immunoSEQ multiplex PCR; TCRdb's version includes in-frame clones alone and lacks a portion of them. This table has 60,000 to 65,000 clones, roughly 80% appearing once. The sample consisted of PBMCs. The source of these receptors is a woman aged 40 to 50 in good health and CMV-seropositive. Each CDR3 is given with its conserved first and last residue. D genes are given only for firm matches. Only part of the rows carry a size: once, few, many, or a class if the clone is expanded.

V	D	size	J	DNA	CDR3
TRBV7-2	TRBD2	few	TRBJ2-7	TGTGCCAGCAGCCCCGATACTAGCGGGGGGAGGCAGTACTTC	CASSPDTSGGRQYF
TRBV28	TRBD2	NA	TRBJ2-3	TGTGCCAGCAGTTCCACCGGGACTAGCGGGTTT	CASSSTGTSGF
TRBV14	NA	NA	TRBJ2-7	TGTGCCAGCAGCCAGGAGGTGGGCTCTTCCTACGAGCAGTACTTC	CASSQEVGSSYEQYF
TRBV2	NA	NA	TRBJ2-3	TGTGCCAGCAAGGGTGAGGGAGATACGCAGTATTTT	CASKGEGDTQYF
TRBV27	NA	NA	TRBJ1-1	TGTGCCAGCAGTCCCCGGACTTACCAGAACACTGAAGCTTTCTTT	CASSPRTYQNTEAFF
TRBV30	NA	NA	TRBJ2-3	TGTGCCTGGAGTCCGGGGACATCTAGCACAGATACGCAGTATTTT	CAWSPGTSSTDTQYF
TRBV2	NA	NA	TRBJ2-2	TGTGCCAGCTCGGAAGGGCTAGCTAGCACCGGGGAGCTGTTTTTT	CASSEGLASTGELFF
TRBV5-4	NA	NA	TRBJ2-3	TGTGCCAGCAATCCGGGACTTTCTAGCACAGATACGCAGTATTTT	CASNPGLSSTDTQYF
TRBV2	NA	NA	TRBJ2-7	TGTGCCAGCAGTGGACTCTCCTCCCGGGGCGAGCAGTACTTC	CASSGLSSRGEQYF
TRBV7-9	TRBD2	NA	TRBJ2-7	TGTGCCAGCAGCCCCGGACTAGCGGGCGAGCAGTACTTC	CASSPGLAGEQYF
TRBV5-4	TRBD1	NA	TRBJ1-1	TGTGCCAGCAGCTTTAGGGACAGGGGGAACACTGAAGCTTTCTTT	CASSFRDRGNTEAFF
TRBV7-6	NA	NA	TRBJ2-1	TGTGCCAGCAGCTCCGGACGGACTTCCCGAGGGAATGAGCAGTTCTTC	CASSSGRTSRGNEQFF
TRBV27	TRBD1	few	TRBJ1-1	TGTGCCAGCAGTTGGGGACAGGTTGAAGCTTTCTTT	CASSWGQVEAFF
TRBV7-9	TRBD2	NA	TRBJ2-1	TGTGCCAGCAGCTCACCACTTACTAGCGGGGGGCCTACCTACAATGAGCAGTTCTTC	CASSSPLTSGGPTYNEQFF
TRBV2	NA	NA	TRBJ1-2	TGTGCCAGCATTGCGGGGCCCTCCTATGGCTACACCTTC	CASIAGPSYGYTF
TRBV6-5	TRBD1	NA	TRBJ2-1	TGTGCCAGCAGTTACTCCGGGACAGGTGGATTCAATGAGCAGTTCTTC	CASSYSGTGGFNEQFF
TRBV2	NA	few	TRBJ2-7	TGTGCCAGCAGTGAGCCCTGGGGGGATACCTACGAGCAGTACTTC	CASSEPWGDTYEQYF
TRBV6-6	NA	NA	TRBJ2-1	TGTGCCAGCAGTCGGGGGGCGCAGCAGTTCTTC	CASSRGAQQFF
TRBV27	NA	NA	TRBJ1-3	TGTGCCAGCAGTTTTGGCGACTACTCTGGAAACACCATATATTTT	CASSFGDYSGNTIYF
TRBV30	TRBD1	NA	TRBJ2-3	TGTGCCTGGAGTCCGGGACAGGGGGGATGGGATACGCAGTATTTT	CAWSPGQGGWDTQYF
TRBV27	NA	NA	TRBJ2-1	TGTGCCAGCAGTTTGAGTCTAGCTAATAATGAGCAGTTCTTC	CASSLSLANNEQFF
TRBV7-6	NA	NA	TRBJ1-2	TGTGCCAGCAGCTTGGGACAAAACTATGGCTACACCTTC	CASSLGQNYGYTF
TRBV4-1	NA	NA	TRBJ1-4	TGCGCCAGCAGCCAAGTCCTAGGTGAAAAACTGTTTTTT	CASSQVLGEKLFF
TRBV5-4	NA	NA	TRBJ1-1	TGTGCCAGCAGCTCATACGGGGAAAACACTGAAGCTTTCTTT	CASSSYGENTEAFF
TRBV27	NA	NA	TRBJ1-1	TGTGCCAGCAGGCTAGACACTGAAGCTTTCTTT	CASRLDTEAFF
TRBV7-2	NA	NA	TRBJ1-5	TGTGCCAGCAGCTCCGAAGGGGCGAATCAGCCCCAGCATTTT	CASSSEGANQPQHF
TRBV6-5	NA	NA	TRBJ1-2	TGTGCCAGCAGTGTGGCCTTGAGCGGCGGCTACACCTTC	CASSVALSGGYTF
TRBV9	NA	NA	TRBJ2-3	TGTGCCAGCAGCGTAGAGGTCGGGACACTCCGAAATACGCAGTATTTT	CASSVEVGTLRNTQYF
TRBV5-1	NA	NA	TRBJ2-3	TGCGCCAGCAGCCCCGGACAGACAGATACGCAGTATTTT	CASSPGQTDTQYF